This is a list of T cell receptor beta chains from one sample in a study of TIL therapy for anti-PD-1-resistant metastatic lung cancer. The protocol was immunoSEQ multiplex PCR, while the TCRdb copy is restricted to in-frame clones and leaves out a portion. This table holds about 60,000 clones, around nine tenths found once. The input for sequencing was blood, taken at baseline. The receptors derive from a person between 30 and 80 years old with non-small cell lung cancer. CDR3s leave out the opening cysteine and the closing phenylalanine or tryptophan. Fields, in order: V gene, J gene, CDR3 protein.

V gene: TRBV12-3/TRBV12-4
J gene: TRBJ2-7
CDR3 protein: ASSLDALYEQY

V gene: TRBV27
J gene: TRBJ1-2
CDR3 protein: ASSLGTGFYGYT

V gene: TRBV2
J gene: TRBJ1-1
CDR3 protein: ASSLQGPNTEAF

V gene: TRBV5-1
J gene: TRBJ2-1
CDR3 protein: ASSLGGQGYNEQF

V gene: TRBV19
J gene: TRBJ2-3
CDR3 protein: ASSIGTSVTTDTQY

V gene: TRBV27
J gene: TRBJ1-3
CDR3 protein: ASSSAGTGNTIY

V gene: TRBV30
J gene: TRBJ1-3
CDR3 protein: AWSMALSGNTIY

V gene: TRBV28
J gene: TRBJ2-7
CDR3 protein: ASTSADRDPAYEQY

V gene: TRBV29-1
J gene: TRBJ2-2
CDR3 protein: SVTSGALTGELF

V gene: TRBV30
J gene: TRBJ2-7
CDR3 protein: AWSSPSRSQSYEQY